The present entry profiles one T cell receptor beta chain with its context. This sample is part of a study of blood T cell repertoires in COVID-19. In the study overall: Acute-phase and convalescent COVID-19 samples originated in the United States, Italy and Spain. T cells, B-cell-depleted T cells, or PBMCs provided the cDNA or gDNA that served as material.

Original processing methods: Reference gene primer amplification yielded estimated nucleated cell counts. Sequenced by immunoSEQ multiplex PCR; TCRdb stores in-frame clones only, minus some. Clonal size and the V and J genes are those of that table, whereas D and trimming came from the DNA. The sample has about 250,000 clones, around 85% seen once. Germline CDR1 reads SGHTA; CDR2 reads FQGNSA. This CDR3 has 15 residues. The ends lost 5 bases at V and 11 bases at J; junction bases unmatched: 12. This clonotype originated in a woman aged 80 or older with acute or convalescent COVID-19. This rearrangement joins TRBV7-2 to TRBJ2-3; 11 nucleotides match TRBD2. Source material: peripheral blood. The DNA for the CDR3 is TGTGCCAGCAGCAAAAATAGCGGGAGGGTCGGGCAGCAGTATTTT. Protein sequence: CASSKNSGRVGQQYF.